The 10 T cell receptor beta chains below were found in one sample sequenced in a study of cytomegalovirus exposure and HLA in healthy donors. Primers for the PCR totalled 60 Vbeta and 13 Jbeta. Clones were read by immunoSEQ multiplex PCR, and TCRdb kept only the in-frame ones, dropping some. The sample includes about 140,000 clones, around 80% of them seen just once. The sequenced sample consisted of PBMCs. The receptors were gathered from a female donor in good health and CMV-seronegative.

The J gene is TRBJ2-2, the V gene TRBV5-1, with 10 nucleotides matching TRBD2. V gave up 1 base and J gave up 7 bases; unmatched junction bases: 7. This CDR3 region has 16 residues. Germline assignment: CDR1 SGHRS and CDR2 YFSETQ. The CDR3 nucleotides are TGCGCCAGCAGCTTGCCCAGCGGGGGGGCGATCGGGGAGCTGTTTTTT. Amino acids: CASSLPSGGAIGELFF.

This chain joins TRBV28 and TRBJ2-2; TRBD1 agrees at 7 bases. This CDR3 comprises 15 residues. Trimming took 7 bases from V and 1 from J; bases not matched to a gene: 6. The germline V gene has CDR1 MDHEN and CDR2 SYDVKM. The CDR3 DNA sequence: TGTGCCAGCATCCCACAGGGGATGAACACCGGGGAGCTGTTTTTT. It yields the protein CASIPQGMNTGELFF. Filled out from reference TRBV28 and TRBJ2-2, the complete variable domain reads DVKVTQSSRYLVKRTGEKVFLECVQDMDHENMFWYRQDPGLGLRLIYFSYDVKMKEKGDIPEGYSVSREKKERFSLILESASTNQTSMYLCASIPQGMNTGELFFGEGSRLTVL.

The rearrangement uses TRBV5-4 and TRBJ2-2, with a possible D match to TRBD2 (6 bases). CDR3 length equals 17 residues. The V end lost 4 bases, the J end lost 0 bases, and 16 bases lay between the germline ends. Germline CDR1 and CDR2: SGHNT and YYREEE (reference sequence). CDR3 DNA: TGTGCCAGCAGCCGCCTAGCTGGCGGGACGAACACCGGGGAGCTGTTTTTT. This translates into CASSRLAGGTNTGELFF.

The chain combines TRBV28 with TRBJ1-5, with 8 bases identical to TRBD1. CDR1 is MDHEN and CDR2 is SYDVKM in the germline V gene. CDR3 length equals 15 residues. V was pared by 4 bases and J by 4 bases, with 6 bases of the junction left unmatched. The CDR3 here is CASSYIQGANQPQHF. The CDR3 DNA reads as TGTGCCAGCAGTTATATCCAGGGGGCAAATCAGCCCCAGCATTTT.

This chain uses TRBV18 with TRBJ2-1; D possibly corresponds to TRBD1 (6 bases). The CDR3 runs 17 residues. Germline values: CDR1 KGHSH, CDR2 LQKENI. V lost 4 bases and J 0 bases, leaving 16 bases between the germline ends. The CDR3 coding sequence is TGTGCCAGCTCACAGTTTTCGGGACAAGACTCCTACAATGAGCAGTTCTTC. Translation: CASSQFSGQDSYNEQFF.

As to this clone: The junction departs from germline at one end; a sequencing error may be responsible. V and J are TRBV15 and TRBJ1-2, with a possible D match to TRBD1 (6 bases). CDR1 LNHNV and CDR2 YYDKDF come from the germline V gene (reference sequence). The CDR3 has 14 amino acids. CDR3 amino acids: CATSNEDSDYGYPF. CDR3 bases: TGTGCCACCAGCAATGAGGACAGTGACTATGGCTACCCCTTC.

This clone was counted once. The same CDR3 can be traced to other DNA sequences in this sample. The chain is built from TRBV18 and TRBJ2-7; D might be TRBD1 (6 bases). The CDR3 length is 14 residues. Germline V gene sequence: CDR1 KGHSH, CDR2 LQKENI. V lost 3 bases and J lost 2, with 11 bases in between. CDR3 DNA sequence: TGTGCCAGCTCACCCGGACAGAGGCCCTACGAGCAGTACTTC. As protein: CASSPGQRPYEQYF.

The chain recombines TRBV29-1 with TRBJ1-2; 7 bases fit TRBD1. The trim removed 3 bases at V and 4 bases at J, leaving 2 bases unmatched. Looked up from germline, CDR1 is SQVTM and CDR2 is ANQGSEA. The CDR3 length is 12 residues. CDR3 protein: CSVEYRGYGYTF. The CDR3 DNA reads as TGCAGCGTTGAGTACAGGGGCTATGGCTACACCTTC.

This chain uses TRBV29-1 with TRBJ2-5, with D maybe TRBD2 (6 bases). CDR1 and CDR2 from the germline V gene are SQVTM and ANQGSEA. V lost 3 bases and J 2 bases, leaving 10 bases between the germline ends. The CDR3 contains 13 residues. CDR3 DNA: TGCAGCGTTGATAGGCGGGATCAAGAGACCCAGTACTTC. It yields the protein CSVDRRDQETQYF.

This chain joins TRBV29-1 and TRBJ1-2, with 9 nucleotides matching TRBD1. V dropped 6 bases and J dropped 12; count of bases not matched to a gene: 8. The CDR3 has 11 amino acids. Germline V gives CDR1 SQVTM, CDR2 ANQGSEA. The chain's CDR3 is CSVGTGFSDTF. As DNA, the CDR3 is TGCAGCGTCGGGACAGGGTTCTCTGACACCTTC.